The entry below describes one T cell receptor beta chain. The clone's antigen remains unknown. Per-nucleotide qualities are absent, and no much larger clonotype sits a single base away. The V end loses 3 bases and the J end loses 0 bases, and a stretch of 5 bases separates them. Looking up the germline V gene yields CDR1 MDHEN and CDR2 SYDVKM. The CDR3 sequence holds 13 residues, the cysteine and phenylalanine included. Of the read, only the CDR3 DNA is kept; its 39 bases are in frame from base 1. The data were obtained in a study of cytomegalovirus exposure and HLA in healthy donors (dated by TCRdb to the late 2010s). Context from the whole study: An earlier analysis of several hundred of the donors reported more than 250 Gb of sequence data and some 100 million unique TCR beta sequences from 190 million or so T cells. A later genetic analysis took genome-wide SNP genotypes for about 65% of the 666 donors and used that subset as a discovery cohort. The study aimed to test whether signatures of past pathogen exposure could be identified by cataloging public T cell receptors. Typing coverage varied by locus: roughly 620-630 donors for A, B, C, DRB1 and DQB1; 522 for DQA1; nearly 610 for DPA1; roughly 470 for DPB1. About 5 DR-DQ haplotypes were handled as single units for association and clustering, since linkage in the cohort was strong. Of the roughly 420 genotyped donors, approximately 80% were placed in the genetic ancestry cluster associated with self-reported Caucasian donors. Every repertoire in the discovery cohort had been generated on one and the same sequencing platform. A later analysis re-examined previously published TCR beta repertoires from 500 to 700 donors and added high-resolution HLA genotyping to investigate patterns of TCR occurrence. Using immunosequencing, the study profiled T cell repertoires from about 620 subjects and related those repertoires to cytomegalovirus serostatus. Donor age, sex, ethnicity and CMV serostatus were collected together with the repertoire data. In addition to the first cohort of hundreds of subjects, a separate validation cohort of about 120 different subjects was used. Among 300 to 450 genotyped donors of the cohort, an average of approximately 230,000 unique TCR beta nucleotide sequences were sequenced per donor, around 20% of them non-productive. To decide whether each TCR beta V gene segment behaved as functional or pseudogenic, an earlier analysis of approximately 600 of the donors relied on high-throughput TCR beta sequencing. Class I and class II HLA loci were covered by the typing at four-digit resolution. An early release that covered some 640 HLA-typed donors contained approximately 290 gigabases of sequencing data and 70 million to 100 million unique TCR sequences. To predict cytomegalovirus infection status, the study brought together high-throughput TCR immunosequencing, statistical association of individual TCRs with disease status, and machine learning. Rather than using new phenotypic data, the later analysis identified candidate immune exposures from TCR beta sequences and from how often those sequences occurred across donors.

The cohort was made up of several hundred healthy bone marrow donors. Cohort members were all nominally healthy when sampled, although unrecorded immune exposures were likely present. The donor tested CMV seropositive, placing the donor among the roughly 300 seropositive members of the cohort. Every donor gave a peripheral blood sample, and the peripheral blood mononuclear cells from that sample were used for TCR beta sequencing. The Qiagen DNeasy Blood Extraction Kit was used to extract genomic DNA from the blood cell samples. The protocol used for the library was the immunoSEQ multiplex PCR assay. For the multiplex PCR, a mixture combining 60 forward primers for TCR Vbeta segments and 13 reverse primers for TCR Jbeta segments was used. Amplification of the CDR3 region of rearranged TCR beta genes was performed with a multiplex PCR assay on genomic DNA. The Illumina HiSeq System was used to sequence the amplified TCR beta libraries as 87-base-pair reads. In the source study's methods: In a later analysis, around 80 million unique TCR beta chains were counted across the roughly 670 repertoires, and roughly 11 million of these chains were shared by at least two donors. Raw reads were error-corrected and collapsed into unique sequences by a nearest-neighbor algorithm in which closely related sequences were merged to remove PCR and sequencing errors. V, D and J gene segments were assigned by aligning CDR3 sequences to IMGT reference sequences. Each retained sequence needed at least a six-nucleotide match to both a V gene segment and a J gene segment. A rearrangement was called productive if the CDR3 had no stop codons and remained in frame with V and J, and every other rearrangement was called non-productive. Following IMGT convention, CDR3 was defined as the stretch from the second conserved V-encoded cysteine to the conserved J-encoded phenylalanine. In an earlier analysis of 500 to 650 of the donors, sequences lacking an unambiguous match to a single V gene segment were excluded. In an earlier analysis of approximately 500 of the donors, a V segment was called functional when productive rearrangements were above 56.7%, and segregating when the standard deviation between donors exceeded 5%. A statistical classification framework was developed to diagnose cytomegalovirus status using the catalog of TCR beta chain sequences. In a later analysis, TCR nucleotide sequences were compared against IMGT/GENE-DB human TR gene sequences so that V and J genes could be assigned. A later analysis assigned CDR3 sequences and most-parsimonious VDJ recombination scenarios with the TCRdist pipeline. In a later analysis, every TCR beta chain was defined by the combination of its CDR3 amino acid sequence and its V-gene family, and reads without a unique V-gene family were dropped. In a later analysis, some 600 highly shared, low-generation-probability nucleotide sequences were removed to address suspected cross-contamination and a sequencing artifact. In a later analysis, a clonal expansion index was calculated for each public chain from normalized within-repertoire ranks of inferred template counts. In a later analysis, generation probabilities were computed using a VDJ recombination model fitted to out-of-frame rearrangements, and the results were checked against IGoR. In a later analysis, TCR-TCR, TCR-HLA and TCR-CMV co-occurrence was scored with hypergeometric tests, and a repertoire-size bias correction was applied to TCR pairs. In a later analysis, false discovery rates were estimated by permuting HLA or CMV assignments 20 times. In a later analysis, co-occurring TCRs were grouped with DBSCAN, and TCRdist sequence similarity was added when clustering was performed within HLA-allele-positive subsets. Repertoires with fewer than 30,000 or more than 120,000 public chains were left out of co-occurrence clustering, as were a handful of repertoires with anomalous nucleotide sharing. Here the immuneACCESS table is served through TCRdb, limited to in-frame sequences with V and J called. Missing clones are a known gap in these copies; in checked studies unresolved V genes cover under half, and the rest lacks a known reason. That table furnishes V, J and clone size, whereas the DNA furnished D and trimming. The sample table records 90,000 to 130,000 clones; about 76% of these occur just once. The ten largest clones add up to 4.8% of the sample.

Broader findings and caveats from the paper: In a later analysis, TCR association rates were found to vary across HLA loci, with the most associated TCRs seen for DRB1 alleles and the fewest for HLA-C alleles. Assigning TCR associations to individual alleles was difficult when HLA alleles, especially DR and DQ, strongly co-occurred. Roughly uniform sequencing depth across donors was assumed in presence/absence analyses, although this assumption may not hold. Immune exposure information for the cohort was limited to CMV serostatus. While some public TCRs were present in many individuals, most TCR sequences turned up only very rarely across donors. This cohort had only TCR beta chains sequenced, and the lack of alpha or paired-chain data limited which features could be detected. Correlated functional status among segregating V segments might reflect linkage disequilibrium, but an unknown experimental factor could not be ruled out. An association between a missense DCLRE1C variant and V-gene and J-gene trimming of TCR beta chains was found in a later genetic analysis and replicated in an independent cohort. Some IMGT-functional V segments, including TRBV6-2 and TRBV6-3, could not be distinguished by the 87-base-pair reads and were therefore excluded. In an earlier analysis of approximately 590 of the donors, most TCR beta V segments were observed in productive rearrangements about 90% or about 30% of the time, broadly matching IMGT annotations. Several of the top co-occurrence clusters appeared to be linked to parvovirus B19, influenza, CMV and Epstein-Barr virus, according to a later analysis. In a later genetic analysis, fewer N-insertions in productive TCRs were reported among donors in an Asian-associated ancestry cluster than the approximately 630-donor mean. Because HLA typing was unavailable for some donors at each locus, only the typed subset was used in association tests. A few of the identified cytomegalovirus-associated TCR beta chains were confirmed in vitro to be specific for cytomegalovirus antigens. In the study, some 180 TCR beta chains were listed as associated with cytomegalovirus. In a later analysis, HLA-associated TCR beta chains showed more clonal expansion and lower generation probabilities than non-associated chains that were equally common. A further reported finding was that TCR beta sequences accurately predicted the HLA-A and HLA-B alleles for most subjects in the first cohort. Most CMV-associated TCR beta chains appeared to be HLA-restricted in a later analysis, and the HLA associations seemed to be driven largely by CMV exposure. The classifier was reported to diagnose cytomegalovirus status with high specificity and sensitivity in both the original cohort and the validation cohort. The earlier analysis of nearly 600 of the donors excluded some 15 rarely observed V segments, including chromosome 9 orphons, because counts were too low. Specific HLA alleles were associated with 18,000 or so TCR beta sequences at a false discovery rate of 0.05 in a later analysis. The authors suggested that the approach could potentially be generalized to other disease states and immunological phenotypes. A group of highly shared sequence variants was considered likely to be a technical artifact of the sequencing pipeline.

Sequences were obtained from PBMCs. The chain was built from TRBV28 and TRBJ2-5; the D gene is unclear. This sequence originates from a man aged 30 to 39 in good health and CMV-seropositive. The CDR3 region has the sequence CASSLRNQETQYF. The nucleotide sequence reads TGTGCCAGCAGTTTGAGAAACCAAGAGACCCAGTACTTC.